The 26 T cell receptor beta chains in this list originate from one sample, sequenced in a study of regulatory T cells in long-lasting Graves disease. Libraries of TCR beta came from iRepertoire HTBI primers plus Arm-PCR of CDR3 regions. TCRdb re-called the multiplex PCR reads with MiXCR, one entry per CDR3 protein. Here the sample spans 450,000 or so distinct CDR3 sequences, around 20% being singletons. As to time point: persistent/refractory GD, antithyroid drugs over 5 years with positive TRAb. PBMC-derived RNA was used for the TCR library. Sequenced material: peripheral blood mononuclear cells (PBMCs), taken when the disease was refractory, from a patient treated with antithyroid drugs. Receptors were obtained from a female donor with Graves disease.

Only a few counts were recorded for this clonotype. The chain employs TRBV28 and TRBJ2-4; TRBD2 aligns across 11 bases. Trimming removed 2 bases from V and 10 bases from J; junction bases left unmatched: 10. The CDR3 is 16 residues long. The germline V gene encodes CDR1 MDHEN and CDR2 SYDVKM. The DNA of the CDR3 is TGTGCCAGCAGTTTACGACTTAGACTAGCGGGACATATTCAGTACTTC. Translating gives CASSLRLRLAGHIQYF.

The chain employs TRBV20-1 and TRBJ2-5; possibly TRBD2 for D (6 bases). The assigned J gene may be wrong: the sequence end matches TRBJ2-1 better. The CDR3 is 14 amino acids. Germline V gene data show CDR1 as DFQATT and CDR2 as SNEGSKA (reference sequence). This CDR3 is CSADSGTGEDEQFF. The CDR3 DNA is TGCAGTGCTGACAGCGGTACGGGGGAAGATGAGCAGTTCTTC.

This clonotype turned up a few times. This chain connects TRBV7-9 to TRBJ1-1; D is possibly TRBD1 (6 bases). The CDR3 runs to 11 residues. Germline CDR1 SEHNR, CDR2 FQNEAQ (reference sequence). Trimming pared 5 bases from V and 14 bases from J, leaving 15 bases between. The CDR3 DNA reads TGTGCCAGCAGCCTAGGGGGACATCGCTTCTTT. Its translation is CASSLGGHRFF.

The J gene is TRBJ2-7, the V gene TRBV29-1, with D hard to call. V lost 2 bases and J 4 bases, leaving 9 bases between the germline ends. The CDR3 length is 12 residues. CDR1 is SQVTM, CDR2 ANQGSEA, per germline. The CDR3 DNA is TGCAGCGTTGAATTAAGTAGATACGAGCAGTACTTC. Its translation: CSVELSRYEQYF.

This clonotype was counted ten times or more. This chain uses TRBV2 with TRBJ2-7, with a weak D call TRBD2 (7 bases). The CDR3 length is 15 residues. The V and J ends lost 3 bases and 2 bases respectively, with 14 bases between them. The germline V gene encodes CDR1 SNHLY and CDR2 FYNNEI. CDR3 coding DNA: TGTGCCAGCAGTGAGGGAGGGACACCGGCCTACGAGCAGTACTTC. Protein product: CASSEGGTPAYEQYF.

This clonotype appeared a few times. The rearrangement joins TRBV9 to TRBJ2-5; D possibly matches TRBD1 or TRBD2 (5 bases each). Trimming removed 3 bases at V and 10 bases at J, with 22 bases between. This CDR3 region has 15 residues. Germline V gene lookup returns CDR1 SGDLS and CDR2 YYNGEE. The CDR3 loop reads CASSAASGTQDFQYF. In nucleotides, the CDR3 is TGTGCCAGCAGCGCAGCCTCCGGGACGCAGGATTTCCAGTACTTC.

This clonotype appeared many times. This chain joins TRBV28 and TRBJ1-1; D call uncertain. The CDR3 consists of 11 residues. Trimming cost V 7 bases and J 4 bases, with 7 bases left between them. From germline, CDR1 is MDHEN and CDR2 SYDVKM. The chain's CDR3 is CASTSTTEAFF. DNA of the CDR3: TGTGCCAGCACATCGACCACTGAAGCTTTCTTT.

This clonotype was observed many times. This chain connects TRBV6-2 or TRBV6-3 to TRBJ1-2; no reliable D call. Trimming stripped 5 bases from V and 6 bases from J, with 10 bases between. Germline V gene sequence: CDR1 MNHEY, CDR2 SVGEGT. This CDR3 comprises 12 residues. CDR3 sequence (DNA): TGTGCCAGCAGTGAATATCTGGATGGCTACACCTTC. Amino acid sequence: CASSEYLDGYTF.

This chain connects TRBV14 to TRBJ2-5, with D unclear. Germline V CDR1 and CDR2: SGHDN, FVKESK. V lost 1 base and J lost 5, with 8 bases in between. The CDR3 runs to 13 residues. This CDR3 reads CASSQGLLETQYF. CDR3 DNA: TGTGCCAGCAGCCAAGGCCTCCTGGAGACCCAGTACTTC.

This clonotype was seen many times. V usage is TRBV27 and J usage is TRBJ1-2, with 10 positions matching TRBD1. The germline V gene has CDR1 MNHEY and CDR2 SMNVEV (reference sequence). J gave up 5 bases and V 0 bases, and 3 bases lay outside the gene matches. The CDR3 has 15 residues. This CDR3 reads CASSLSGQGFYGYTF. The CDR3 DNA reads as TGTGCCAGCAGTTTATCGGGACAGGGGTTTTATGGCTACACCTTC.

This clonotype was recorded at least ten times. The chain employs TRBV19 and TRBJ1-1; 7 nucleotides agree with TRBD1. V was pared by 4 bases and J by 4 bases, with 6 bases of the junction left unmatched. Germline V CDR1 and CDR2: LNHDA, SQIVND (reference sequence). CDR3 length equals 14 residues. CDR3 DNA sequence: TGTGCCAGTAGTAAGACAGGGTCAGGCACTGAAGCTTTCTTT. It is translated as CASSKTGSGTEAFF.

Note on this clonotype: A single base separates this from a much larger clone, so it may be a read error. The chain is built from TRBV7-8 and TRBJ2-4, with D possibly matching TRBD1 (5 bases). The CDR3 runs 14 residues. V lost 6 bases, J lost 3 bases, and 12 bases lay in between. CDR1 is SGHVS, CDR2 FQNEAQ, per germline. CDR3 DNA: TGTGCCAGCAGTGTAAAAGGGGACAAAAACATTCAGTACTTC. It translates to CASSVKGDKNIQYF.

This clonotype was detected many times. The chain uses TRBV28 and TRBJ2-5; D is uncertain. This CDR3 region has 11 residues. V shed 6 bases and J shed 8 bases, with 10 bases lying between them. The V gene's germline CDR1 is MDHEN and CDR2 SYDVKM. The CDR3 nucleotides are TGTGCCAGCAGCTCCCATTTAACCCAGTACTTC. It translates to CASSSHLTQYF. Full variable domain (missing parts from reference TRBV28 and TRBJ2-5): DVKVTQSSRYLVKRTGEKVFLECVQDMDHENMFWYRQDPGLGLRLIYFSYDVKMKEKGDIPEGYSVSREKKERFSLILESASTNQTSMYLCASSSHLTQYFGPGTRLLVL.

With regard to this clonotype: The missing conserved phenylalanine or tryptophan at the end of this CDR3 makes a read error likely. This sequence joins TRBV5-5 and TRBJ1-6; TRBD1 agrees at 8 bases. CDR1 and CDR2 (germline): SGHKS, YYEKEE (reference sequence). V trimming: 3 bases; J trimming: 9 bases; junction bases outside the gene matches: 8. This CDR3 is built from 15 residues. CDR3 DNA: TGTGCCAGCAGCTCCCAGGGGGCTATAAGTTCACCCCTCCACCTT. Translated: CASSSQGAISSPLHL.

This clonotype was seen only a few times. CDR3 region: CSAPRDYSYNEQFF. The DNA for the CDR3 is TGCAGTGCCCCCCGAGACTACTCCTACAATGAGCAGTTCTTC. The chain uses TRBV20-1 and TRBJ2-1; D perhaps matches TRBD2 (5 bases). Germline loops: CDR1 DFQATT, CDR2 SNEGSKA (reference sequence). The CDR3 consists of 14 residues. Trimming took 6 bases from V and 0 from J, leaving 12 bases between them.

This clonotype was detected only a few times. The chain uses TRBV28 and TRBJ1-4, with D tentatively TRBD1 (5 bases). Trimming left V 3 bases short and J 6 bases short, with 11 bases between. The CDR3 is 14 amino acids. Germline assignment: CDR1 MDHEN and CDR2 SYDVKM. The CDR3 bases are TGTGCCAGCAGTTTTCCGGGGCGTGATGAAAAACTGTTTTTT. This translates into CASSFPGRDEKLFF. The full variable domain, completed using reference TRBV28 and TRBJ1-4, is DVKVTQSSRYLVKRTGEKVFLECVQDMDHENMFWYRQDPGLGLRLIYFSYDVKMKEKGDIPEGYSVSREKKERFSLILESASTNQTSMYLCASSFPGRDEKLFFGSGTQLSVL.

The table lists this clonotype with a few counts. V and J are TRBV18 and TRBJ1-5; D remains ambiguous. V lost 6 bases and J lost 1, with 10 bases in between. Germline lookup yields CDR1 KGHSH and CDR2 LQKENI. The CDR3 contains 14 residues. CDR3 residues: CASSLGKSNQPQHF. CDR3 DNA: TGTGCCAGCTCCCTAGGCAAGAGCAATCAGCCCCAGCATTTT.

This clonotype was seen a few times. The chain links TRBV12-3 or TRBV12-4 to TRBJ2-2; D is unresolved. The CDR3 totals 14 residues. Trimming left V 8 bases short and J 2 bases short, with 12 bases between. This chain's CDR3 is CASDSDRNTGELFF. The CDR3 bases are TGTGCCAGCGACTCAGACCGCAACACCGGGGAGCTGTTTTTT.

The chain joins TRBV10-3 to TRBJ1-5, with 7 bases lining up with TRBD1. This CDR3 comprises 14 residues. V lost 10 bases to trimming and J lost 0 bases; unmatched junction nucleotides: 6. Per the germline V gene, CDR1 is ENHRY and CDR2 is SYGVKD. CDR3 region: CASQTGNSNQPQHF. The CDR3 coding sequence is TGTGCCAGCCAGACAGGGAATAGCAATCAGCCCCAGCATTTT.

This clonotype was detected ten times or more. This chain connects TRBV9 to TRBJ1-1, with 9 positions matching TRBD1. V was pared by 3 bases and J by 5 bases, with 8 bases of the junction left unmatched. Germline loops: CDR1 SGDLS, CDR2 YYNGEE. CDR3 length: 15 amino acids. The CDR3 is CASSASRDRATEAFF. The CDR3 DNA follows: TGTGCCAGCAGCGCGTCCCGGGACAGGGCAACTGAAGCTTTCTTT.

This clonotype was found many times. At one end the junction does not follow the germline gene, possibly because of a read error. This chain uses TRBV11-2 with TRBJ2-7, with D perhaps matching TRBD1 (6 bases). CDR3 size: 14 residues. Germline values: CDR1 SGHAT, CDR2 FQNNGV. The CDR3 region is CASSVEQGPYEQYF. DNA for the CDR3: TGTGCCAGCAGCGTAGAACAGGGTCCCTACGAGCAGTACTTC.

V and J are TRBV30 and TRBJ2-7; D possibly matches TRBD1 or TRBD2 (6 bases each). This CDR3 has 13 amino acids. V gave up 4 bases and J gave up 6 bases, with 16 bases separating them. The V gene's germline CDR1 is GTSNPN and CDR2 SVGIG (reference sequence). The chain's CDR3 is CAWTGPRGAEQYF. CDR3 coding DNA: TGTGCCTGGACGGGACCGAGGGGGGCCGAGCAGTACTTC. The whole variable domain, remainder taken from reference TRBV30 and TRBJ2-7, is SQTIHQWPATLVQPVGSPLSLECTVEGTSNPNLYWYRQAAGRGLQLLFYSVGIGQISSEVPQNLSASRPQDRQFILSSKKLLLSDSGFYLCAWTGPRGAEQYFGPGTRLTVT.

This chain links TRBV29-1 with TRBJ1-2, with D unclear. The CDR3 runs to 11 residues. With 2 bases removed from V and 4 bases from J, the gap between germline ends came to 5 bases. The germline V gene has CDR1 SQVTM and CDR2 ANQGSEA. The DNA for the CDR3 is TGCAGCGTTGAAATGAGCTATGGCTACACCTTC. Amino acids: CSVEMSYGYTF.

This clonotype was counted many times. The chain couples TRBV5-1 to TRBJ2-2; unclear D gene. Germline CDR1 reads SGHRS; CDR2 reads YFSETQ. The V and J ends lost 4 bases and 3 bases respectively, with 7 bases between them. The CDR3 length is 13 residues. In nucleotides, the CDR3 is TGCGCCAGCAGCCTAACCCACACCGGGGAGCTGTTTTTT. Translating it yields CASSLTHTGELFF.

This clonotype showed up many times. The chain employs TRBV2 and TRBJ1-5; TRBD1 matches 8 bases. Trimming took 8 bases from V and 4 from J; bases not matched to a gene: 4. This CDR3 comprises 13 residues. CDR1 is SNHLY, CDR2 FYNNEI, per germline. The CDR3 loop is CASHRGGNQPQHF. The CDR3 coding sequence is TGTGCCAGCCACAGGGGGGGGAATCAGCCCCAGCATTTT.

This clonotype was seen many times. The DNA of the CDR3 is TGCAGTGCTTACAGGGGAACTGTTGACATAACCTACGAGCAGTACTTC. This gives the protein CSAYRGTVDITYEQYF. V usage is TRBV20-1 and J usage is TRBJ2-7; 7 positions match TRBD1. Germline CDR1 is DFQATT and CDR2 is SNEGSKA (reference sequence). Germline trimming cut 5 bases from V and 2 bases from J; bases unmatched to any gene: 15. The CDR3 totals 16 residues.